The T cell receptor (beta chain) described here comes from a study of T cell responses to AZD1222 COVID-19 vaccine. As to this clone: As yet, its antigen is unknown.

General observations from the study: Seropositivity was recorded at baseline in only a handful of AZD1222 recipients. Among spike-specific TCRs, nearly half reportedly target unmutated variant regions. Without day 14 samples, only post-peak T cell repertoires were studied.

Profiled with immunoSEQ multiplex PCR; TCRdb holds only in-frame clones, not every one. The table includes just under 55,000 clones, approximately 90% detected once. CDR3 length equals 15 residues. Trimming stripped 3 bases from V and 0 bases from J, with 12 bases between. Germline CDR1 is LNHNV and CDR2 is YYDKDF (reference sequence). This clonotype was obtained from an adult in good health. The specimen comprised peripheral blood, sampled on day 0 of AZD1222 vaccination. V usage is TRBV15 and J usage is TRBJ2-7; the D gene is possibly TRBD2 (6 bases). CDR3 sequence (DNA): TGTGCCACCAGCAGGGGACTTCCAAGCTCCTACGAGCAGTACTTC. This codes for CATSRGLPSSYEQYF.